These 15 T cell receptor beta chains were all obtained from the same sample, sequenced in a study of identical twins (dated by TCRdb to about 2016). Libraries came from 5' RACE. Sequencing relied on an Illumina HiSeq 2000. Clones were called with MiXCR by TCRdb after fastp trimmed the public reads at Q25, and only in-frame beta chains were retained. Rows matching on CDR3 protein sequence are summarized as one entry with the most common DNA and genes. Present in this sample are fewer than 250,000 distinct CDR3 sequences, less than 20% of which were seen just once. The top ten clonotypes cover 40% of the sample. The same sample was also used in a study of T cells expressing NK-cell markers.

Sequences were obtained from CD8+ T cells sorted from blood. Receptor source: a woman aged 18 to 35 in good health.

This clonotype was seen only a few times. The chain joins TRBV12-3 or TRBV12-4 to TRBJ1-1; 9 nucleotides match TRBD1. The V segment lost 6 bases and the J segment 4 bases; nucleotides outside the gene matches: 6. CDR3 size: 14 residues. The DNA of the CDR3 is TGTGCCAGCAGGCCCGGGACAGGGTTCACTGAAGCTTTCTTT. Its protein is CASRPGTGFTEAFF.

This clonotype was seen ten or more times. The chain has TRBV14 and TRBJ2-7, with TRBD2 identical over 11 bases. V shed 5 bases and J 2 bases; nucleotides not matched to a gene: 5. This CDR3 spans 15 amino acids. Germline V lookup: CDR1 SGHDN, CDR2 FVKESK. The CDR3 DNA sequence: TGTGCCAGCAGCTCGGGACTAGCGGTCGCCTACGAGCAGTACTTC. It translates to CASSSGLAVAYEQYF.

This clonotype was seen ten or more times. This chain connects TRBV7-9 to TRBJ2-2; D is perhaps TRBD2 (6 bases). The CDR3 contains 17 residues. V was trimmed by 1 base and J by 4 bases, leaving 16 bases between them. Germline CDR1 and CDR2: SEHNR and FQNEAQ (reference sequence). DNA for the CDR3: TGTGCCAGCAGCTTAGACTTTTGGAGGGGATCCACCGGGGAGCTGTTTTTT. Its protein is CASSLDFWRGSTGELFF.

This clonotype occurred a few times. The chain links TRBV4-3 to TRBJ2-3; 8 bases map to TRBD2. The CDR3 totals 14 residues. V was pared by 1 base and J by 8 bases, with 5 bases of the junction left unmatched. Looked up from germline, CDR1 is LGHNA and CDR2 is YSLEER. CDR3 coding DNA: TGCGCCAGCAGCCAAGTGGGGAGCGGGAGTACGCAGTATTTT. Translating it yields CASSQVGSGSTQYF.

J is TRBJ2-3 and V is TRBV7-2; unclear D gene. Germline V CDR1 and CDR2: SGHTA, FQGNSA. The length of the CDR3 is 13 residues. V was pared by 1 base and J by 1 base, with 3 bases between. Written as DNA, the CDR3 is TGTGCCAGCAGCTTAGAGGGCACAGATACGCAGTATTTT. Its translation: CASSLEGTDTQYF. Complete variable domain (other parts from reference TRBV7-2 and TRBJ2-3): GAGVSQSPSNKVTEKGKDVELRCDPISGHTALYWYRQSLGQGLEFLIYFQGNSAPDKSGLPSDRFSAERTGGSVSTLTIQRTQQEDSAVYLCASSLEGTDTQYFGPGTRLTVL.

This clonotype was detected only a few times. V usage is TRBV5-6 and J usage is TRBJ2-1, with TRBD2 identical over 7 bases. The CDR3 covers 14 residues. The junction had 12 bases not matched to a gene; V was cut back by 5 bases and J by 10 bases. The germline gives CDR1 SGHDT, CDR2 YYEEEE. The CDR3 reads CASRVGLGDDEQFF. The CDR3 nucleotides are TGTGCCAGCAGAGTCGGACTAGGGGACGACGAGCAGTTCTTC. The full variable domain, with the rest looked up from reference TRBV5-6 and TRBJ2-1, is DAGVTQSPTHLIKTRGQQVTLRCSPKSGHDTVSWYQQALGQGPQFIFQYYEEEERQRGNFPDRFSGHQFPNYSSELNVNALLLGDSALYLCASRVGLGDDEQFFGPGTRLTVL.

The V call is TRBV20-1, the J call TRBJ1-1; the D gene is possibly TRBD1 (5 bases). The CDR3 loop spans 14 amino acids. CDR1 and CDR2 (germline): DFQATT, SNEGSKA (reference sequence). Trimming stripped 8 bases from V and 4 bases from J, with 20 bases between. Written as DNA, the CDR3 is TGCAGTCTTCTGGGGCTTGGGGAGGGCACTGAAGCTTTCTTT. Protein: CSLLGLGEGTEAFF.

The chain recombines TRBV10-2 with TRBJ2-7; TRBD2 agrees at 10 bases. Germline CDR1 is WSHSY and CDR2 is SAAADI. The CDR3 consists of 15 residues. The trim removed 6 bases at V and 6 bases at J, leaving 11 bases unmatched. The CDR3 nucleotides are TGCGCCAGCAGGAACCTAACTAGCGGGAAGGTCGAGCAGTACTTC. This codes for CASRNLTSGKVEQYF.

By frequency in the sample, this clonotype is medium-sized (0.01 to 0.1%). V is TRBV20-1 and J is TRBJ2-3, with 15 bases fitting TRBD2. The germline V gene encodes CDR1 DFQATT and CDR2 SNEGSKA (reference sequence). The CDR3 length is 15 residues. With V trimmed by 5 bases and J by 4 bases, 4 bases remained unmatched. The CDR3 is CSASRTSGRADTQYF. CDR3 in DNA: TGCAGTGCTTCTCGGACTAGCGGGAGGGCAGATACGCAGTATTTT.

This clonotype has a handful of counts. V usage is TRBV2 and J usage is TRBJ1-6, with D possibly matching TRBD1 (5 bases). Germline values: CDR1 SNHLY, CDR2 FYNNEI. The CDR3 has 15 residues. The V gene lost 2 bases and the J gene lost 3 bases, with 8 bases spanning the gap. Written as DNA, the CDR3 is TGTGCCAGCAGTGAATACACAGGCTATAATTCACCCCTCCACTTT. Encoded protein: CASSEYTGYNSPLHF.

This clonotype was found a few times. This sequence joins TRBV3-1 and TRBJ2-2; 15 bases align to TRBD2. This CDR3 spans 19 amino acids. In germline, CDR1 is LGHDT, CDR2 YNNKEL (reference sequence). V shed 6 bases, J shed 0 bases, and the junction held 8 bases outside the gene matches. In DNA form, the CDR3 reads TGTGCCAGCAGGACCGGGACTAGCGGGGGGTCCCCGAACACCGGGGAGCTGTTTTTT. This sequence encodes CASRTGTSGGSPNTGELFF.

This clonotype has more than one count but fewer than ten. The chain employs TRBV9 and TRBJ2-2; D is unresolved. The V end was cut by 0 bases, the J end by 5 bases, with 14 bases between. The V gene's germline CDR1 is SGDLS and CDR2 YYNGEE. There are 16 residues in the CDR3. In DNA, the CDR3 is TGTGCCAGCAGCGTAGCTACGGCCGTTGGGACCGGGGAGCTGTTTTTT. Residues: CASSVATAVGTGELFF.

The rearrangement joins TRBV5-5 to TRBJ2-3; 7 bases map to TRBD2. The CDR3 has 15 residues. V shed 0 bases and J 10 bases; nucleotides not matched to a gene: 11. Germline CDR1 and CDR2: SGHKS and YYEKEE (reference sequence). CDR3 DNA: TGTGCCAGCAGCTTGGTGACTAGCTCCCGAGAACCGCAGTATTTT. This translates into CASSLVTSSREPQYF. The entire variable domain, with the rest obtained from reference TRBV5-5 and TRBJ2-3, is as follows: DAGVTQSPTHLIKTRGQQVTLRCSPISGHKSVSWYQQVLGQGPQFIFQYYEKEERGRGNFPDRFSARQFPNYSSELNVNALLLGDSALYLCASSLVTSSREPQYFGPGTRLTVL.

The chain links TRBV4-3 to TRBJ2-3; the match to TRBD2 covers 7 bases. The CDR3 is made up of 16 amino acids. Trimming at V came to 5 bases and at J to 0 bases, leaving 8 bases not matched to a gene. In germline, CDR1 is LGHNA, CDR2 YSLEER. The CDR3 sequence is CASSSVGGVSTDTQYF. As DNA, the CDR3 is TGCGCCAGCAGCTCGGTGGGGGGGGTTAGCACAGATACGCAGTATTTT.

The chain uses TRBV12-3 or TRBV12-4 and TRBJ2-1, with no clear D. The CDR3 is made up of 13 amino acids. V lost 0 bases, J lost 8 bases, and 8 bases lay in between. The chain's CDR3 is CASSLALEDEQFF. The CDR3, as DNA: TGTGCCAGCAGTTTAGCGCTCGAGGATGAGCAGTTCTTC.